A selection of T cell receptor beta chains follows, all from one sample in a study of CD8 T cells in Susac syndrome. TCRdb itself ran the immunoSEQ multiplex PCR reads through MiXCR, one entry per CDR3 protein. The profile shows about 90,000 distinct CDR3 sequences, approximately 95% of them singletons. Sequencing was carried out using CD8+ T cells from PBMCs. These receptors were taken from a human donor in good health. CDR3s include the opening cysteine and the closing phenylalanine or tryptophan. The D gene is left open where the match is weak. Size values are once, few and many counts, or a class for expanded clones, and some rows have none.

V gene	clone size	J gene	D gene	CDR3 DNA	CDR3 protein
TRBV15	.	TRBJ1-1	.	TGTGCCACCAGCAGTGGGTTGGGGGGAGCTTTCTTT	CATSSGLGGAFF
TRBV2	.	TRBJ1-2	TRBD1	TGTGCCAGCAGTGGTCACGGGACAGCTCTTCGATGGGACTATGGCTACACCTTC	CASSGHGTALRWDYGYTF
TRBV27	.	TRBJ2-1	TRBD2	TGTGCCAGCAGTTTAGCGGGGGGATCCTACAATGAGCAGTTCTTC	CASSLAGGSYNEQFF
TRBV13	.	TRBJ1-1	.	TGTGCCACTCTCCCGGGACCAGGCACTGAAGCTTTCTTT	CATLPGPGTEAFF
TRBV13	once	TRBJ1-1	.	TGTGCCAGCACCCAGGGAAACACTGAAGCTTTCTTT	CASTQGNTEAFF
TRBV28	.	TRBJ1-4	TRBD1	TGTGCCAGCAGTCTTATGACGGACAGGGGCGAAAAACTGTTTTTT	CASSLMTDRGEKLFF
TRBV7-9	.	TRBJ1-4	.	TGTGCCAGCAGTTCCTCGGAGGGGCAAAGGGAAAAACTGTTTTTT	CASSSSEGQREKLFF
TRBV9	.	TRBJ2-2	TRBD2	TGTGCCAGCAGCGTAGGGGGGGGAGCGAACACCGGGGAGCTGTTTTTT	CASSVGGGANTGELFF
TRBV12-3/TRBV12-4	.	TRBJ2-7	.	TGTGCCAGCAGTTTACGCGGGACCCCCTACGAGCAGTACTTC	CASSLRGTPYEQYF
TRBV11-2	once	TRBJ2-2	TRBD1	TGTGCCAGCAGCTTAGATCTGAAGGGGACAGCCTTTCTGAACACCGGGGAGCTGTTTTTT	CASSLDLKGTAFLNTGELFF
TRBV28	.	TRBJ2-1	.	TGTGCCGGGGACGGGGCTAGGAGCTCCTACAATGAGCAGTTCTTC	CAGDGARSSYNEQFF
TRBV7-9	.	TRBJ1-1	.	TGTGCCAGCAGCTTAGGGTCCAGGCTTACTGAAGCTTTCTTT	CASSLGSRLTEAFF
TRBV5-4	.	TRBJ1-2	TRBD1	TGTGCCAGCAGCCCCTCGTACAGGGGGGGTGGCTACACCTTC	CASSPSYRGGGYTF
TRBV19	.	TRBJ1-2	.	TGTGCCAGTAGTATACCTGGGTTGGTCTATGGCTACACCTTC	CASSIPGLVYGYTF
TRBV2	.	TRBJ2-5	TRBD1	TGTGCCAGCAGTGAAGCGTCCGGGACAGGGGAATTGGAGACCCAGTACTTC	CASSEASGTGELETQYF
TRBV2	.	TRBJ2-2	TRBD1	TGTGCCAGCAGGGGGACAGTGAACACCGGGGAGCTGTTTTTT	CASRGTVNTGELFF